This TCR beta chain was sequenced during a study of cytomegalovirus exposure and HLA in healthy donors. On the study more broadly: Falling in the Caucasian-associated ancestry cluster were about 83% of under 450 genotyped donors.

Study-wide results and limits: CMV serostatus was the only recorded immune exposure for donors.

The ends lost 0 bases at V and 2 bases at J; junction bases unmatched: 3. The CDR3 covers 15 residues. Germline lookup yields CDR1 SGHDT and CDR2 YYEEEE. Although they were nominally healthy when sampled, donors likely had unrecorded immune exposures. Concerning this clone itself: Its antigen is still unknown. In the same sample, other DNA sequences code for this CDR3.

The PCR was carried out with 60 Vbeta primers and 13 Jbeta primers. Here immunoSEQ multiplex PCR was the method, and the copy in TCRdb shows in-frame clones only, minus some. Here the sample spans roughly 90,000 clones, about 68% being singletons. The sequence was obtained from a man aged 25-40 years in good health and CMV-seropositive. The chain recombines TRBV5-6 with TRBJ1-2; 8 positions match TRBD1. Specimen: PBMCs. The DNA for the CDR3 is TGTGCCAGCAGCTTGGTGAGACAGGGGAACTATGGCTACACCTTC. Its translation: CASSLVRQGNYGYTF. Variable domain in full (rest from reference TRBV5-6 and TRBJ1-2): DAGVTQSPTHLIKTRGQQVTLRCSPKSGHDTVSWYQQALGQGPQFIFQYYEEEERQRGNFPDRFSGHQFPNYSSELNVNALLLGDSALYLCASSLVRQGNYGYTFGSGTRLTVV.